A selection of T cell receptor beta chains follows, all from one sample in a study of blood T cell repertoires in COVID-19. Repertoires were generated with immunoSEQ multiplex PCR, while TCRdb's copy carries only in-frame clones and drops some. The table records 110,000 to 150,000 clones, around 88% of them present only once. Specimen: peripheral blood. The source of these receptors is a woman aged 60-75 years with acute or convalescent COVID-19. The CDR3 runs from the conserved cysteine through the conserved F or W. Each record gives: V gene, clone size, J gene, D gene, CDR3 protein, CDR3 DNA. A D gene is named only where the DNA matches it firmly. Clone size, where shown, is once, few, many, or a class for clones that have expanded.

v_call: TRBV9
clone_size: .
j_call: TRBJ2-7
d_call: .
cdr3_aa: CASSAGAHHEQYF
cdr3_nt: TGTGCCAGCAGCGCAGGGGCGCACCACGAGCAGTACTTC

v_call: TRBV19
clone_size: .
j_call: TRBJ1-1
d_call: .
cdr3_aa: CASSINRGGDTEAFF
cdr3_nt: TGTGCCAGTAGTATAAACCGCGGAGGTGACACTGAAGCTTTCTTT

v_call: TRBV5-3
clone_size: .
j_call: TRBJ1-2
d_call: .
cdr3_aa: CARSLAQRSLGYGYTF
cdr3_nt: TGTGCCAGAAGCTTGGCCCAGCGGAGCCTTGGGTATGGCTACACCTTC

v_call: TRBV24-1
clone_size: .
j_call: TRBJ2-1
d_call: TRBD1
cdr3_aa: CATSDPLTGFSDEQFF
cdr3_nt: TGTGCCACCAGTGATCCTTTGACAGGGTTTAGCGATGAGCAGTTCTTC

v_call: TRBV7-2
clone_size: .
j_call: TRBJ2-7
d_call: .
cdr3_aa: CASSFSAGEQYF
cdr3_nt: TGTGCCAGCAGCTTTTCGGCGGGAGAGCAGTACTTC

v_call: TRBV5-1
clone_size: few
j_call: TRBJ1-3
d_call: .
cdr3_aa: CASSDMAGGNTIYF
cdr3_nt: TGCGCCAGCAGCGATATGGCAGGGGGAAACACCATATATTTT

v_call: TRBV7-9
clone_size: .
j_call: TRBJ1-2
d_call: TRBD1
cdr3_aa: CASSPGQVHYGYTF
cdr3_nt: TGTGCCAGCAGCCCCGGACAGGTGCACTATGGCTACACCTTC

v_call: TRBV18
clone_size: .
j_call: TRBJ2-3
d_call: .
cdr3_aa: CASSPGGGGFSDTQYF
cdr3_nt: TGTGCCAGCTCACCAGGAGGGGGCGGTTTTTCAGATACGCAGTATTTT

v_call: TRBV28
clone_size: .
j_call: TRBJ2-3
d_call: .
cdr3_aa: CASSLSPGAGATRDTQYF
cdr3_nt: TGTGCCAGCAGTTTATCCCCGGGGGCGGGGGCCACCAGAGATACGCAGTATTTT

v_call: TRBV5-1
clone_size: few
j_call: TRBJ2-7
d_call: .
cdr3_aa: CASRTQGTSYEQYF
cdr3_nt: TGCGCCAGCAGAACTCAGGGGACCTCCTACGAGCAGTACTTC

v_call: TRBV21-1
clone_size: few
j_call: TRBJ2-2
d_call: .
cdr3_aa: CASSKIRDSGSPGELFF
cdr3_nt: TGTGCCAGCAGCAAAATCCGGGACAGCGGGAGTCCCGGGGAGCTGTTTTTT

v_call: TRBV2
clone_size: .
j_call: TRBJ2-5
d_call: TRBD1
cdr3_aa: CASSTGQGTETQYF
cdr3_nt: TGTGCCAGCAGTACTGGACAGGGGACAGAGACCCAGTACTTC

v_call: TRBV3-1/TRBV3-2
clone_size: .
j_call: TRBJ2-5
d_call: TRBD2
cdr3_aa: CASSQDSLASTQYF
cdr3_nt: TGTGCCAGCAGCCAAGATTCACTAGCGAGCACCCAGTACTTC

v_call: TRBV6-5
clone_size: few
j_call: TRBJ2-1
d_call: TRBD1
cdr3_aa: CASSRTGTVYNEQFF
cdr3_nt: TGTGCCAGCAGCAGGACCGGGACAGTCTACAATGAGCAGTTCTTC

v_call: TRBV11-2
clone_size: .
j_call: TRBJ2-7
d_call: .
cdr3_aa: CASSPPGQSYEQYF
cdr3_nt: TGTGCCAGCAGCCCTCCGGGACAAAGCTACGAGCAGTACTTC

v_call: TRBV28
clone_size: .
j_call: TRBJ1-2
d_call: .
cdr3_aa: CASTYRGIYGYTF
cdr3_nt: TGTGCCAGCACTTATAGGGGGATCTATGGCTACACCTTC

v_call: TRBV5-6
clone_size: .
j_call: TRBJ1-6
d_call: .
cdr3_aa: CASSGRTGGNNSPLHF
cdr3_nt: TGTGCCAGCAGCGGGAGAACGGGAGGGAATAATTCACCCCTCCACTTT

v_call: TRBV7-9
clone_size: .
j_call: TRBJ2-5
d_call: TRBD2
cdr3_aa: CASSLTVGLAGTQYF
cdr3_nt: TGTGCCAGCAGCTTAACGGTCGGACTAGCGGGGACCCAGTACTTC

v_call: TRBV11-2
clone_size: .
j_call: TRBJ2-1
d_call: .
cdr3_aa: CASSLVGTQYYNEQFF
cdr3_nt: TGTGCCAGCAGCTTAGTCGGGACACAGTACTACAATGAGCAGTTCTTC

v_call: TRBV29-1
clone_size: .
j_call: TRBJ2-3
d_call: TRBD2
cdr3_aa: CSVDGGATDTQYF
cdr3_nt: TGCAGCGTAGACGGGGGGGCAACAGATACGCAGTATTTT

v_call: TRBV5-4
clone_size: .
j_call: TRBJ1-6
d_call: .
cdr3_aa: CASSLGGLSSYNSPLHF
cdr3_nt: TGTGCCAGCAGCTTAGGGGGATTATCCTCCTATAATTCACCCCTCCACTTT

v_call: TRBV5-1
clone_size: .
j_call: TRBJ2-1
d_call: .
cdr3_aa: CASSSGSNEQFF
cdr3_nt: TGCGCCAGCAGCTCCGGGAGCAATGAGCAGTTCTTC

v_call: TRBV30
clone_size: .
j_call: TRBJ2-3
d_call: TRBD2
cdr3_aa: CAWRDGGGAVSDTQYF
cdr3_nt: TGTGCCTGGAGAGACGGCGGGGGGGCCGTATCGGATACGCAGTATTTT

v_call: TRBV29-1
clone_size: once
j_call: TRBJ1-3
d_call: .
cdr3_aa: CSVRELGGNTIYF
cdr3_nt: TGCAGCGTGAGGGAATTAGGGGGAAACACCATATATTTT

v_call: TRBV28
clone_size: .
j_call: TRBJ2-1
d_call: TRBD2
cdr3_aa: CASSLTSGGGDEQFF
cdr3_nt: TGTGCCAGCAGTTTAACTAGCGGGGGTGGAGATGAGCAGTTCTTC

v_call: TRBV5-1
clone_size: .
j_call: TRBJ1-3
d_call: .
cdr3_aa: CASSMEGTSGNTIYF
cdr3_nt: TGCGCCAGCAGCATGGAAGGGACAAGCGGAAACACCATATATTTT

v_call: TRBV6-4
clone_size: .
j_call: TRBJ2-3
d_call: TRBD2
cdr3_aa: CASSDKAGARMDTQYF
cdr3_nt: TGTGCCAGCAGTGACAAAGCGGGGGCCCGCATGGATACGCAGTATTTT

v_call: TRBV25-1
clone_size: few
j_call: TRBJ1-1
d_call: .
cdr3_aa: CASSGIDRLYTEAFF
cdr3_nt: TGTGCCAGCAGTGGTATAGACAGGCTATACACTGAAGCTTTCTTT

v_call: TRBV6-2/TRBV6-3
clone_size: .
j_call: TRBJ2-3
d_call: .
cdr3_aa: CASSLDTQYF
cdr3_nt: TGTGCCAGCAGTCTAGATACGCAGTATTTT

v_call: TRBV6-5
clone_size: .
j_call: TRBJ1-2
d_call: TRBD1
cdr3_aa: CASSYRTGNYGYTF
cdr3_nt: TGTGCCAGCAGTTACAGGACAGGGAACTATGGCTACACCTTC

v_call: TRBV27
clone_size: .
j_call: TRBJ1-4
d_call: .
cdr3_aa: CASSETGINEKLFF
cdr3_nt: TGTGCCAGCAGCGAGACAGGAATTAATGAAAAACTGTTTTTT

v_call: TRBV28
clone_size: .
j_call: TRBJ2-5
d_call: .
cdr3_aa: CASATGLGRVTQYF
cdr3_nt: TGTGCCAGTGCAACAGGCCTTGGCAGGGTGACCCAGTACTTC

v_call: TRBV27
clone_size: .
j_call: TRBJ1-5
d_call: TRBD1
cdr3_aa: CASSSTDRDKPQHF
cdr3_nt: TGTGCCAGCAGTTCCACTGACAGGGACAAGCCCCAGCATTTT

v_call: TRBV28
clone_size: .
j_call: TRBJ2-7
d_call: TRBD1
cdr3_aa: CASTGQGSEQYF
cdr3_nt: TGTGCCAGCACCGGACAGGGGAGCGAGCAGTACTTC

v_call: TRBV10-3
clone_size: .
j_call: TRBJ2-1
d_call: .
cdr3_aa: CAIQYSDVYNEQFF
cdr3_nt: TGTGCCATCCAATATAGCGACGTCTACAATGAGCAGTTCTTC

v_call: TRBV7-9
clone_size: .
j_call: TRBJ1-2
d_call: .
cdr3_aa: CASSPLWDTTNYGYTF
cdr3_nt: TGTGCCAGCAGCCCATTATGGGACACAACTAACTATGGCTACACCTTC

v_call: TRBV5-1
clone_size: .
j_call: TRBJ2-7
d_call: .
cdr3_aa: CASSLATDSSYEQYF
cdr3_nt: TGCGCCAGCAGCTTGGCCACAGACAGCTCCTACGAGCAGTACTTC

v_call: TRBV2
clone_size: once
j_call: TRBJ2-7
d_call: .
cdr3_aa: CASSEAPSNRQYF
cdr3_nt: TGTGCCAGCAGTGAAGCGCCTAGTAACCGGCAGTACTTC

v_call: TRBV6-5
clone_size: .
j_call: TRBJ1-2
d_call: TRBD1
cdr3_aa: CASRSGTGFSGYTF
cdr3_nt: TGTGCCAGCAGATCCGGGACAGGGTTTTCTGGCTACACCTTC

v_call: TRBV4-3
clone_size: .
j_call: TRBJ2-3
d_call: .
cdr3_aa: CASSQEETGTSTDTQYF
cdr3_nt: TGCGCCAGCAGCCAAGAAGAGACAGGGACTAGCACAGATACGCAGTATTTT

v_call: TRBV28
clone_size: once
j_call: TRBJ1-5
d_call: .
cdr3_aa: CASSSGGVNQPQHF
cdr3_nt: TGTGCCAGCTCGTCTGGGGGGGTGAATCAGCCCCAGCATTTT